The sequence of this T cell receptor (beta chain) was determined in a study of PD-L1 blockade in urothelial cancer. Study summary: The analyses of blood took place 3 weeks (second dose) and 6 weeks after treatment start. Blood gave a median approximately 140,000 T cells. Study-level findings and limits: In blood at 3 weeks, tumor-associated clones expanded more among patients with durable benefit.

In the case of this clone: Its target is unknown.

The time point here: peripheral blood 6 weeks after treatment start. Anywhere from 1 to 8 samples came from each patient, spanning pretreatment and on-treatment. Only in-frame clones appear in the TCRdb table, and some are missing; sequencing was by immunoSEQ multiplex PCR. The sample lists around 50,000 clones, approximately 85% occurring once. The sample here was PBMCs, taken around atezolizumab (anti-PD-L1) treatment. The clonotype was recovered from a man over 45 with urothelial cancer.

CDR3 protein: CASFLSASDWETQYF. In nucleotides, the CDR3 is TGCGCCAGCTTTCTGTCGGCTAGCGATTGGGAGACCCAGTACTTC. This chain links TRBV5-1 with TRBJ2-5, with D possibly being TRBD2 (6 bases). The V gene's germline CDR1 is SGHRS and CDR2 YFSETQ. The CDR3 consists of 15 residues. The V end was cut by 7 bases, the J end by 5 bases, with 21 bases between.